The 30 T cell receptor beta chains below all came from one sample that was sequenced in a study of T cell repertoires in cytomegalovirus infection. Which antigens these TCRs recognize remains unknown. TCRdb ran MiXCR on the reads and lists one entry per CDR3 protein. Found here are hundreds of thousands of distinct CDR3 sequences, almost 30% of them singletons; the top ten hold around 20%. The sample consisted of cultured PBMCs, taken from culture after CMV antigen stimulation. These receptors were obtained from a human donor in good health (CMV status not recorded). Some clones in this sample may be carry-over from other donors' samples.

The rearrangement links TRBV28 to TRBJ2-7, with D perhaps matching TRBD1 (6 bases). The CDR3 is 13 amino acids. Germline V gene sequence: CDR1 MDHEN, CDR2 SYDVKM. V lost 3 bases and J 7 bases, leaving 13 bases between the germline ends. The CDR3 spells CASSLVRGGEQYF. For the CDR3, the DNA is TGTGCCAGCAGTTTGGTCAGGGGTGGGGAGCAGTACTTC.

In this sample, this clonotype turned up once. This chain uses TRBV10-3 with TRBJ2-2; a possible D gene is TRBD2 (5 bases). The ends were cut back, 0 bases at V and 1 base at J, with 9 bases in the middle. Germline CDR1 and CDR2: ENHRY and SYGVKD. This CDR3 contains 16 residues. In DNA form, the CDR3 reads TGTGCCATCAGTGAGTCCGGACTGAGGAACACCGGGGAGCTGTTTTTT. It translates to CAISESGLRNTGELFF.

This chain connects TRBV27 to TRBJ2-1, with 7 bases lining up with TRBD2. Germline loops: CDR1 MNHEY, CDR2 SMNVEV (reference sequence). The CDR3 is 16 residues long. Trimming removed 6 bases from V and 3 bases from J; junction bases left unmatched: 11. This CDR3 is CASRSVSGAYYNEQFF. The DNA for the CDR3 is TGTGCCAGCAGATCGGTGAGCGGGGCATACTACAATGAGCAGTTCTTC.

The V call is TRBV6-6, the J call TRBJ1-4; tentatively, D is TRBD1 (5 bases). V lost 6 bases and J lost 8, with 10 bases in between. The CDR3 covers 12 residues. In germline, CDR1 is MNHNY, CDR2 SVGAGI (reference sequence). As DNA, the CDR3 is TGTGCCAGCAGACGGGACGTGGAAAAACTGTTTTTT. Its translation is CASRRDVEKLFF.

The chain carries TRBV11-2 and TRBJ2-3, with 12 bases matching TRBD2. The germline gives CDR1 SGHAT, CDR2 FQNNGV. There are 16 residues in the CDR3. The V and J ends lost 3 bases and 5 bases, in that order; junction bases with no gene match: 6. CDR3: CASSFLAGGQEDTQYF. The CDR3, as DNA: TGTGCCAGCAGCTTCCTAGCGGGGGGGCAGGAAGATACGCAGTATTTT. Supplemented by reference TRBV11-2 and TRBJ2-3, the full variable domain reads EAGVAQSPRYKIIEKRQSVAFWCNPISGHATLYWYQQILGQGPKLLIQFQNNGVVDDSQLPKDRFSAERLKGVDSTLKIQPAKLEDSAVYLCASSFLAGGQEDTQYFGPGTRLTVL.

This clonotype was seen a handful of times. J is TRBJ2-1 and V is TRBV7-3; 9 bases are shared with TRBD2. V shed 3 bases, J shed 6 bases, and the junction held 9 bases outside the gene matches. In germline, CDR1 is SGHTA, CDR2 FQGTGA. CDR3 size: 16 residues. In DNA form, the CDR3 reads TGTGCCAGCAGCTTGGGGGGGCTAGCGGGGATCAATGAGCAGTTCTTC. Translated: CASSLGGLAGINEQFF.

Only a few counts were recorded for this clonotype. The rearrangement uses TRBV28 and TRBJ1-5; 8 bases match TRBD1. The CDR3 contains 14 residues. V dropped 5 bases and J dropped 7; count of bases not matched to a gene: 7. Germline lookup yields CDR1 MDHEN and CDR2 SYDVKM. CDR3 sequence: CASSLRTGRQPQHF. Written as DNA, the CDR3 is TGTGCCAGCAGTCTCAGGACAGGGCGGCAGCCCCAGCATTTT.

This clonotype has just a few counts. The V call is TRBV28, the J call TRBJ2-6; D possibly corresponds to TRBD1 (6 bases). V dropped 6 bases and J dropped 2 bases, with 11 bases sitting between them. The CDR3 extends over 15 amino acids. The germline gives CDR1 MDHEN, CDR2 SYDVKM. DNA of the CDR3: TGTGCCAGCAGGGGGGCAGGGGCTGGGGCCAACGTCCTGACTTTC. Translating it yields CASRGAGAGANVLTF.

This chain links TRBV10-3 with TRBJ2-3; 12 bases line up with TRBD2. This CDR3 region has 17 residues. The germline gives CDR1 ENHRY, CDR2 SYGVKD. V lost 3 bases to trimming and J lost 3 bases; unmatched junction nucleotides: 7. The CDR3 nucleotides are TGTGCCATCAGTGAAAGGGGAGGACTAGCGGGGACAGATACGCAGTATTTT. Its translation is CAISERGGLAGTDTQYF.

The chain links TRBV7-2 to TRBJ2-1, with 15 bases that match TRBD2. The germline V gene encodes CDR1 SGHTA and CDR2 FQGNSA. The V segment lost 4 bases and the J segment 4 bases; nucleotides outside the gene matches: 17. CDR3 size: 21 residues. CDR3 coding DNA: TGTGCCAGCAGCTCCCCTGGGACTAGCGGGAGGCCCACGCCTTTTTACAATGAGCAGTTCTTC. Amino acids: CASSSPGTSGRPTPFYNEQFF. Based on the CDR3 plus reference TRBV7-2 and TRBJ2-1, the full variable domain is GAGVSQSPSNKVTEKGKDVELRCDPISGHTALYWYRQSLGQGLEFLIYFQGNSAPDKSGLPSDRFSAERTGGSVSTLTIQRTQQEDSAVYLCASSSPGTSGRPTPFYNEQFFGPGTRLTVL.

V is TRBV10-3 and J is TRBJ2-2; 10 bases are a match to TRBD2. The germline V gene encodes CDR1 ENHRY and CDR2 SYGVKD. CDR3 size: 16 residues. Trimming took 6 bases from V and 3 from J; bases not matched to a gene: 7. This CDR3 reads CAISTGTSVYTGELFF. The CDR3 DNA sequence: TGTGCCATCAGCACCGGGACTAGCGTTTACACCGGGGAGCTGTTTTTT.

Many counts were recorded for this clonotype. This sequence joins TRBV25-1 and TRBJ2-7; D may be TRBD2 (6 bases). The CDR3 is made up of 14 amino acids. Germline V gene lookup returns CDR1 MGHDK and CDR2 SYGVNS. The V end was cut by 5 bases, the J end by 2 bases, with 13 bases between. DNA of the CDR3: TGTGCCAGCAGTCGGGAGAGCGGTGCCTACGAGCAGTACTTC. Its translation is CASSRESGAYEQYF.

This clonotype was picked up a small number of times. The chain recombines TRBV7-9 with TRBJ1-1, with 8 positions matching TRBD1. Per the germline V gene, CDR1 is SEHNR and CDR2 is FQNEAQ (reference sequence). The CDR3 spans 12 residues. J gave up 9 bases and V 7 bases, and 7 bases lay outside the gene matches. In nucleotides, the CDR3 is TGTGCCAGCAACCTACAGGGGGTCAAAGCTTTCTTT. Amino acid sequence: CASNLQGVKAFF.

The V gene is TRBV7-2, the J gene TRBJ2-5; perhaps TRBD2 as D (5 bases). The ends were cut back, 3 bases at V and 5 bases at J, with 13 bases in the middle. From germline, CDR1 is SGHTA and CDR2 FQGNSA. CDR3 size: 14 residues. DNA of the CDR3: TGTGCCAGCAGCTTTGCCGCCAGAGGGGAGACCCAGTACTTC. Translating gives CASSFAARGETQYF. Drawing the rest from reference TRBV7-2 and TRBJ2-5, the complete variable domain is GAGVSQSPSNKVTEKGKDVELRCDPISGHTALYWYRQSLGQGLEFLIYFQGNSAPDKSGLPSDRFSAERTGGSVSTLTIQRTQQEDSAVYLCASSFAARGETQYFGPGTRLLVL.

This clonotype was seen repeatedly, ten times or more. This chain uses TRBV5-4 with TRBJ2-7; 7 bases are shared with TRBD1. Per the germline V gene, CDR1 is SGHNT and CDR2 is YYREEE (reference sequence). CDR3 length: 15 amino acids. Trimming removed 0 bases from V and 3 bases from J; junction bases left unmatched: 6. CDR3 coding DNA: TGTGCCAGCAGCTTGGGACAGGGCGTCTTCTACGAGCAGTACTTC. Translating gives CASSLGQGVFYEQYF.

This clonotype has more than one count but fewer than ten. The rearrangement uses TRBV7-2 and TRBJ2-3, with no clear D. CDR3 length: 14 residues. CDR1 SGHTA and CDR2 FQGNSA come from the germline V gene. V lost 5 bases and J 2 bases, leaving 11 bases between the germline ends. The CDR3 protein is CASSRLSVTDTQYF. Here the CDR3 DNA reads TGTGCCAGCAGCCGCTTGTCGGTCACAGATACGCAGTATTTT.

V usage is TRBV3-1 and J usage is TRBJ1-2; 7 bases align to TRBD1. V was pared by 2 bases and J by 8 bases, with 5 bases of the junction left unmatched. Germline V lookup: CDR1 LGHDT, CDR2 YNNKEL (reference sequence). The CDR3 loop spans 13 amino acids. Written as DNA, the CDR3 is TGTGCCAGCAGCCAACAGGGGGTCGGGGGCTACACCTTC. It is translated as CASSQQGVGGYTF.

Comment on this clonotype: A much larger clone differs from this one at a single base, so this may be a read error. The gene calls are TRBV28 and TRBJ1-2, with D possibly being TRBD1 (5 bases). Germline assignment: CDR1 MDHEN and CDR2 SYDVKM. The ends were cut back, 2 bases at V and 6 bases at J, with 7 bases in the middle. The CDR3 is made up of 12 amino acids. CDR3 DNA: TGTGCCAGCAGTTTAATGGGGGATGGCTACACCTTC. This translates into CASSLMGDGYTF.

Regarding this clonotype: A much larger clonotype is one base distant, so this may be a read error. The chain recombines TRBV7-2 with TRBJ1-2; possible D gene TRBD1, 6 bases. Germline V gene lookup returns CDR1 SGHTA and CDR2 FQGNSA. The CDR3 length is 14 residues. V dropped 3 bases and J dropped 6 bases, with 14 bases sitting between them. CDR3 nucleotide sequence: TGTGCCAGCAGCTTGGGCCGTACAGGGAATGGCTACACCTTC. As protein: CASSLGRTGNGYTF.

This clonotype was seen many times. V gene TRBV6-2 or TRBV6-3 combines with J gene TRBJ2-7; 8 nucleotides match TRBD1. This CDR3 spans 15 amino acids. Looked up from germline, CDR1 is MNHEY and CDR2 is SVGEGT. V trimming: 4 bases; J trimming: 0 bases; junction bases outside the gene matches: 5. Here the CDR3 reads CASSSNRGSSYEQYF. The CDR3 DNA follows: TGTGCCAGCAGTTCAAACAGGGGGAGCTCCTACGAGCAGTACTTC.

Remarks on this clonotype: Just one base apart from a much larger clone, this may be a read error. The V and J genes are TRBV7-2 and TRBJ2-1; D is undetermined. The CDR3 contains 15 residues. Per the germline V gene, CDR1 is SGHTA and CDR2 is FQGNSA. The germline V and J ends were trimmed by 1 base and 0 bases, with 7 bases remaining between them. In DNA form, the CDR3 reads TGTGCCAGCAGCTTAGTCACCTTCTCCTACAATGAGCAGTTCTTC. Its translation: CASSLVTFSYNEQFF.

This clonotype was picked up a small number of times. CDR3 sequence reads: CASSSDRGPGQPQHF. CDR3 nucleotide sequence: TGTGCCAGCAGTTCCGACAGGGGGCCTGGTCAGCCCCAGCATTTT. This chain uses TRBV12-3 or TRBV12-4 with TRBJ1-5, with TRBD1 matching 10 bases. The junction had 6 bases not matched to a gene; V was cut back by 4 bases and J by 6 bases. The CDR3 extends over 15 amino acids.

The chain is built from TRBV28 and TRBJ1-1; possible D gene TRBD1, 5 bases. Germline CDR1 MDHEN, CDR2 SYDVKM. CDR3 length equals 15 residues. Trimming shortened V by 3 bases and J by 9 bases, and 20 bases separated the two germline ends. CDR3 region: CASSFGMVGRAKAFF. The CDR3 DNA follows: TGTGCCAGCAGTTTCGGGATGGTGGGCAGGGCAAAAGCTTTCTTT.

This clonotype was counted only a few times. The chain links TRBV19 to TRBJ1-5; no clear D. The CDR3 length is 13 residues. Trimming stripped 5 bases from V and 9 bases from J, with 14 bases between. Germline lookup yields CDR1 LNHDA and CDR2 SQIVND (reference sequence). The CDR3 region has the DNA TGTGCCAGTAGTGGGTCCGGGTCCCGGCCCCAGCATTTT. Translated: CASSGSGSRPQHF. Using reference TRBV19 and TRBJ1-5 for the parts outside the CDR3, the full variable domain is DGGITQSPKYLFRKEGQNVTLSCEQNLNHDAMYWYRQDPGQGLRLIYYSQIVNDFQKGDIAEGYSVSREKKESFPLTVTSAQKNPTAFYLCASSGSGSRPQHFGDGTRLSIL.

The rearrangement uses TRBV28 and TRBJ2-7; 11 nucleotides line up with TRBD2. CDR3 size: 16 residues. Germline trimming cut 5 bases from V and 0 bases from J; bases unmatched to any gene: 6. Germline V gene sequence: CDR1 MDHEN, CDR2 SYDVKM. CDR3 sequence: CASSLLAGDTSYEQYF. As DNA, the CDR3 is TGTGCCAGCAGTCTACTAGCGGGAGACACCTCCTACGAGCAGTACTTC.

V and J are TRBV19 and TRBJ1-2; D perhaps matches TRBD1 (5 bases). The length of the CDR3 is 14 residues. Germline CDR1 and CDR2: LNHDA and SQIVND (reference sequence). V lost 3 bases, J lost 8 bases, and 16 bases lay in between. CDR3 DNA: TGTGCCAGTAGTATCGGGACCGGGCGGGAAGGCTACACCTTC. It is translated as CASSIGTGREGYTF.

The chain is built from TRBV12-3 or TRBV12-4 and TRBJ1-2, with unresolved D. The CDR3 consists of 13 residues. V lost 1 base, J lost 7 bases, and 10 bases lay in between. The DNA of the CDR3 is TGTGCCAGCAGTTTAGGAACGACTGGTGGCTACACCTTC. Its protein product is CASSLGTTGGYTF.

The CDR3 DNA sequence: TGTGCCAGCAGTCTCGGACAGTACGAGCAGTACTTC. It translates to CASSLGQYEQYF. V and J are TRBV28 and TRBJ2-7; perhaps TRBD1 as D (6 bases). The V gene lost 5 bases and the J gene lost 4 bases, with 9 bases spanning the gap. Per the germline V gene, CDR1 is MDHEN and CDR2 is SYDVKM. This CDR3 is 12 amino acids long.

This clonotype was seen a few times. The chain joins TRBV28 to TRBJ2-3; D is ambiguous. The ends were cut back, 0 bases at V and 0 bases at J, with 13 bases in the middle. Per germline, CDR1 MDHEN and CDR2 SYDVKM. The CDR3 is made up of 17 amino acids. The CDR3: CASSLCRLDPSTDTQYF. Written as DNA, the CDR3 is TGTGCCAGCAGTTTATGCCGCTTGGACCCCAGCACAGATACGCAGTATTTT.

V and J are TRBV5-6 and TRBJ2-7, with TRBD2 as a possible D gene (5 bases). V dropped 6 bases and J dropped 3 bases, with 13 bases sitting between them. The germline CDR1 and CDR2 sequences are SGHDT and YYEEEE. This CDR3 is built from 13 residues. The CDR3 sequence is CASTSGNYYEQYF. CDR3 in DNA: TGTGCCAGCACCAGCGGTAACTACTACGAGCAGTACTTC.